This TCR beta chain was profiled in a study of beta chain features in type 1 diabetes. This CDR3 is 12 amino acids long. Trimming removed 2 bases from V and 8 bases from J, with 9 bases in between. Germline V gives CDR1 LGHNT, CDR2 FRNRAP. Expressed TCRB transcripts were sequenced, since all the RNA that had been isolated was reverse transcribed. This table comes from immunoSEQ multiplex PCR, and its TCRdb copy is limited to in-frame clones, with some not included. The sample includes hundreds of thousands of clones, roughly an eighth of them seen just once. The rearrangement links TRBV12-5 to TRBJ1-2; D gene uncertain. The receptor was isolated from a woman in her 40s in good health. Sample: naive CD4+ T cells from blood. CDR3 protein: CASGLWAGGYTF. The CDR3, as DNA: TGTGCTAGTGGTTTGTGGGCGGGCGGCTACACCTTC. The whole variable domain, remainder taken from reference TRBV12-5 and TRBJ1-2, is DARVTQTPRHKVTEMGQEVTMRCQPILGHNTVFWYRQTMMQGLELLAYFRNRAPLDDSGMPKDRFSAEMPDATLATLKIQPSEPRDSAVYFCASGLWAGGYTFGSGTRLTVV.